A selection of T cell receptor beta chains follows, all from one sample in a study of blood T cell repertoires in COVID-19. The data were produced by immunoSEQ multiplex PCR, yet TCRdb's version contains in-frame clones alone and is incomplete. The sample includes roughly 120,000 clones, 85% to 90% of them seen just once. The sample was peripheral blood. Receptor source: a man aged 55 to 70 with acute or convalescent COVID-19. The CDR3 runs from the conserved cysteine through the conserved F or W. The D gene is left open where the match is weak. Clone size is stated in some rows and not others, as once, few, many or a class when expanded.

v_call	j_call	d_call	clone_size	cdr3_nt	cdr3_aa
TRBV5-1	TRBJ1-1	-	few	TGCGCCAGCAGCTCGAAGGGGCAGAGGAACACTGAAGCTTTCTTT	CASSSKGQRNTEAFF
TRBV7-3	TRBJ2-3	TRBD2	-	TGTGCCAGCAGCTTACGTGGTAGCGGGTCTAGCACAGATACGCAGTATTTT	CASSLRGSGSSTDTQYF
TRBV28	TRBJ1-2	TRBD1	-	TGTGCCAGCAGTGCCGACAGGGCCTTCTATGGCTACACCTTC	CASSADRAFYGYTF
TRBV6-5	TRBJ2-1	TRBD1	-	TGTGCCAGCAGAATAAAAGAGACAGGGGATGTTGAGCAGTTCTTC	CASRIKETGDVEQFF
TRBV4-1	TRBJ1-4	-	-	TGCGCCAGCAGCCAAGGGACTAGCGGGTTACGGAATGAAAAACTGTTTTTT	CASSQGTSGLRNEKLFF
TRBV19	TRBJ2-7	TRBD1	-	TGTGCCAGTAGCTACAGGGGGCATCAAAACGAGCAGTACTTC	CASSYRGHQNEQYF
TRBV6-2/TRBV6-3	TRBJ2-5	TRBD2	-	TGTGCCAGCAGTTTTCTAGCGGGAATGTACCAAGAGACCCAGTACTTC	CASSFLAGMYQETQYF
TRBV28	TRBJ2-5	TRBD1	-	TGTGCCAGCAGGCTCTCGGACAGGCTTGAGACCCAGTACTTC	CASRLSDRLETQYF
TRBV19	TRBJ2-6	-	once	TGTGCCAGTAGCCTCCCTAGGGGCAGCTCTGGGGCCAACGTCCTGACTTTC	CASSLPRGSSGANVLTF
TRBV7-2	TRBJ2-1	-	-	TGTGCCAGCAGCTTAGACGGCCTAGCCGGGAATGAGCAGTTCTTC	CASSLDGLAGNEQFF
TRBV6-6	TRBJ2-4	-	-	TGTGCCAGCAAGGTATCGGGGTCGGTAGCCAAAAACATTCAGTACTTC	CASKVSGSVAKNIQYF
TRBV5-4	TRBJ1-2	-	-	TGTGCCAGCAGCTTGGGTGGGGCCTATGGCTACACCTTC	CASSLGGAYGYTF
TRBV7-2	TRBJ2-2	-	-	TGTGCCAGCAGCCGGACGCAGACTAGTGGAACCGGGGAGCTGTTTTTT	CASSRTQTSGTGELFF
TRBV5-6	TRBJ1-5	-	-	TGTGCCAGCAGCCGGGAGAGGGCGGGCAATCAGCCCCAGCATTTT	CASSRERAGNQPQHF
TRBV28	TRBJ2-1	-	-	TGTGCCAGCAGTAACTCGGACGGGATGAAGCAGTTCTTC	CASSNSDGMKQFF
TRBV28	TRBJ2-4	TRBD1	-	TGTGCCAGCAGTCTGACCGGGACAGGGACAAACATTCAGTACTTC	CASSLTGTGTNIQYF
TRBV27	TRBJ2-5	-	-	TGTGCCAGCAGTTTCCGGGCAGGGCTTCCAGAGACCCAGTACTTC	CASSFRAGLPETQYF
TRBV10-3	TRBJ2-1	TRBD1	-	TGTGCCATCAGAAGGGGACAGGGAGGCGACAATGAGCAGTTCTTC	CAIRRGQGGDNEQFF